The rows below give T cell receptor beta chains drawn from one sample of a study of cytomegalovirus exposure and HLA in healthy donors. Repertoires were generated with immunoSEQ multiplex PCR, while TCRdb's copy carries only in-frame clones and drops some. The table lists under 300,000 clones, around 81% of them singletons, with around 8.3% in the top ten. Sequences were obtained from PBMCs. The receptor source for this set is a woman aged 55-69 years in good health and CMV-seropositive. Both conserved end residues are part of each CDR3. Each record gives: D gene, V gene, J gene, CDR3 protein. A D gene is named only where the DNA matches it firmly.

TRBD1	TRBV5-5	TRBJ2-7	CASRWGQMSSYEQYF
-	TRBV9	TRBJ1-5	CASSVDSGRNQPQHF
-	TRBV27	TRBJ1-1	CASGRAHQTEAFF
-	TRBV2	TRBJ1-5	CASSVGRLGHQPQHF
TRBD1	TRBV6-1	TRBJ1-2	CASTTGGSYGYTF
-	TRBV9	TRBJ1-4	CASSANMGYEKLFF
-	TRBV6-6	TRBJ1-1	CASSFSGRLGAFF
-	TRBV9	TRBJ2-5	CASSITPRGETQYF
TRBD1	TRBV11-2	TRBJ2-2	CASSPWDRGPANTGELFF
TRBD1	TRBV18	TRBJ1-5	CASSPRRQGAGNQPQHF
TRBD2	TRBV4-1	TRBJ2-5	CASSLLAGDLETQYF
-	TRBV2	TRBJ2-5	CASGDGGRETQYF
TRBD1	TRBV10-3	TRBJ1-2	CAISPGQGSYGYTF
-	TRBV27	TRBJ2-3	CASSYAQRADTQYF
-	TRBV9	TRBJ2-7	CASSTGDASSYEQYF
-	TRBV28	TRBJ2-2	CASSSLRRVLRGGELFF
TRBD1	TRBV29-1	-	CSVRTGGGYEQYF
TRBD1	TRBV2	TRBJ1-1	CASRDRVTEAFF
TRBD2	TRBV7-6	TRBJ2-2	CASSSLAGGLTGELFF
TRBD1	TRBV28	TRBJ1-5	CASKPRDRENQPQHF
TRBD2	TRBV10-1	TRBJ2-2	CASSGPGLAGGSGELFF
-	TRBV4-2	TRBJ2-7	CASSQGTTGLYEQYF
-	TRBV6-6	TRBJ1-1	CASSPGTTEAFF
-	TRBV29-1	TRBJ1-2	CSVGAGAQGYTF
-	TRBV6-5	TRBJ1-4	CASSHPGEEKLFF
-	TRBV18	TRBJ1-1	CASSPFDSNTEAFF
-	TRBV9	TRBJ1-1	CASSAAGNTEAFF